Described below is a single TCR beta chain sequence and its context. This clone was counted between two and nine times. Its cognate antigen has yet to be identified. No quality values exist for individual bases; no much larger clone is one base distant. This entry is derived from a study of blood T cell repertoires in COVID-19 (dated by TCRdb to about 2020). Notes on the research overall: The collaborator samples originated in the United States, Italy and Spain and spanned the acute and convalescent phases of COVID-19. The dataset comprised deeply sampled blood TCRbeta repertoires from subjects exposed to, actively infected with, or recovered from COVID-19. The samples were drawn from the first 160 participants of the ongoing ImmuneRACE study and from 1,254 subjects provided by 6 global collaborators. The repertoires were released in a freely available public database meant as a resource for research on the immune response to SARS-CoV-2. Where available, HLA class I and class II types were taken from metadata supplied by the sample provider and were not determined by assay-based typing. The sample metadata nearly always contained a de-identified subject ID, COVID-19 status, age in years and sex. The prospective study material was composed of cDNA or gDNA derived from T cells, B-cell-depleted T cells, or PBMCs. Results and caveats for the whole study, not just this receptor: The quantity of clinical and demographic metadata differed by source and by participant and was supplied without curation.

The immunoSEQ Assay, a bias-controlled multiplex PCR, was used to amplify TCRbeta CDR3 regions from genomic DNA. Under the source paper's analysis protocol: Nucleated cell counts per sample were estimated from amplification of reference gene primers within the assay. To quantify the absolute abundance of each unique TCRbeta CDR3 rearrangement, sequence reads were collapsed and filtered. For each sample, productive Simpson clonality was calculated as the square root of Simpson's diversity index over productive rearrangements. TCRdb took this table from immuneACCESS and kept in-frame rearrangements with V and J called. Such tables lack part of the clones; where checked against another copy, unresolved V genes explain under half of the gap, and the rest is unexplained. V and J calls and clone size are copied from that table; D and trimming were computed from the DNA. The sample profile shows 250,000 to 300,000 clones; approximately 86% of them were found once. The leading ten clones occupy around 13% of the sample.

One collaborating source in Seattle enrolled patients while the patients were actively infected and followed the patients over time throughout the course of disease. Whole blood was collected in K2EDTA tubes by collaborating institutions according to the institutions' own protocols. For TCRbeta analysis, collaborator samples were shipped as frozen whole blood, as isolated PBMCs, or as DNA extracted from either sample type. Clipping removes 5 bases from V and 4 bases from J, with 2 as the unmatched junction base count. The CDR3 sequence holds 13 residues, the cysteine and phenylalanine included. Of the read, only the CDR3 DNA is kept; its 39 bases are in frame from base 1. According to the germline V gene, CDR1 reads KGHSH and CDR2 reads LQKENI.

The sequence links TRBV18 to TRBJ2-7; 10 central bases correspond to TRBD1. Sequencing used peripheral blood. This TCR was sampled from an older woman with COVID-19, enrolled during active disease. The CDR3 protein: CASSGGQGYEQYF. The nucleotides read TGTGCCAGCTCAGGGGGACAGGGGTACGAGCAGTACTTC.